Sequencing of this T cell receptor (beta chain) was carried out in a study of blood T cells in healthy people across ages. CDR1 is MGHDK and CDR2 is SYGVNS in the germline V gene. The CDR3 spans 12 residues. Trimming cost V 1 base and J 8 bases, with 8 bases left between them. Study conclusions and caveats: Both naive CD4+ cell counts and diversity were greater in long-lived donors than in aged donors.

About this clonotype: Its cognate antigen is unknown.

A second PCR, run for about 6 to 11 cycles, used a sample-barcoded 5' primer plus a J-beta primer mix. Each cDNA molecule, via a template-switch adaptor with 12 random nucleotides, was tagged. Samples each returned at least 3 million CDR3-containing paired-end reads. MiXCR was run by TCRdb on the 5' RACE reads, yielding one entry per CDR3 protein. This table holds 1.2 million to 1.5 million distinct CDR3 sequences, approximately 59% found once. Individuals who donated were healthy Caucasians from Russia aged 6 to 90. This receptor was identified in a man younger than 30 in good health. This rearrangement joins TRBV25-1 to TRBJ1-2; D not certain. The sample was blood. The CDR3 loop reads CASSEFWGGYTF. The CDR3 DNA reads TGTGCCAGCAGTGAATTCTGGGGAGGCTACACCTTC.